The 18 T cell receptor beta chains presented below share a single source sample, sequenced in a study of T-cell memory formation after mild COVID-19. One entry per CDR3 protein results from TCRdb running MiXCR on the 5' RACE reads. The data contain some 300,000 distinct CDR3 sequences, approximately 19% of them seen just once; the ten biggest clones take up more than 20%. The specimen sequenced was PBMCs or a T cell subset sorted from them (not recorded which). These receptors came from a man younger than 30 who had mild COVID-19 (a few samples of this study predate the infection). Cell type and time point are not known.

The V and J genes are TRBV7-9 and TRBJ2-2, with TRBD1 as a possible D gene (6 bases). Deletions cut 0 bases from V and 3 bases from J, with 11 bases between. The CDR3 length is 16 residues. The V gene's germline CDR1 is SEHNR and CDR2 FQNEAQ (reference sequence). Here the CDR3 reads CASSLAGTLHTGELFF. The CDR3 DNA follows: TGTGCCAGCAGCTTAGCGGGGACACTTCACACCGGGGAGCTGTTTTTT.

The chain couples TRBV29-1 to TRBJ2-1; D perhaps matches TRBD1 (5 bases). The CDR3 covers 13 residues. Deletions cut 1 base from V and 3 bases from J, with 7 bases between. Germline loops: CDR1 SQVTM, CDR2 ANQGSEA. The CDR3 DNA follows: TGCAGCGTTGAAGGGGGCAGCTACAATGAGCAGTTCTTC. Its translation is CSVEGGSYNEQFF.

CDR3 sequence reads: CASSPRQDLSYNSPLHF. The DNA of the CDR3 is TGTGCCAGCTCACCCCGACAGGACCTCTCCTATAATTCACCCCTCCACTTT. The V gene is TRBV18, the J gene TRBJ1-6, with D possibly being TRBD1 (6 bases). Germline CDR1 and CDR2: KGHSH and LQKENI. The length of the CDR3 is 17 residues. V shed 3 bases and J shed 0 bases, with 12 bases lying between them. The full variable domain, with the rest looked up from reference TRBV18 and TRBJ1-6, is NAGVMQNPRHLVRRRGQEARLRCSPMKGHSHVYWYRQLPEEGLKFMVYLQKENIIDESGMPKERFSAEFPKEGPSILRIQQVVRGDSAAYFCASSPRQDLSYNSPLHFGNGTRLTVT.

This clonotype was observed a handful of times. The chain uses TRBV19 and TRBJ2-5; D remains unclear. The germline V gene has CDR1 LNHDA and CDR2 SQIVND (reference sequence). The CDR3 has 11 amino acids. V was clipped by 5 bases and J by 6 bases, with 7 bases between them. Here the CDR3 reads CASSSTQTQYF. As DNA, the CDR3 is TGTGCCAGTAGTTCGACCCAGACCCAGTACTTC. The whole variable domain, filled in from reference TRBV19 and TRBJ2-5, reads DGGITQSPKYLFRKEGQNVTLSCEQNLNHDAMYWYRQDPGQGLRLIYYSQIVNDFQKGDIAEGYSVSREKKESFPLTVTSAQKNPTAFYLCASSSTQTQYFGPGTRLLVL.

This clonotype was recorded at least ten times. This sequence joins TRBV6-1 and TRBJ2-2; D is unresolved. Germline V CDR1 and CDR2: MNHNS, SASEGT. The CDR3 consists of 14 residues. The ends were cut back, 7 bases at V and 2 bases at J, with 11 bases in the middle. CDR3 residues: CASISGSNTGELFF. The CDR3 DNA reads TGTGCCAGCATCTCAGGCAGCAACACCGGGGAGCTGTTTTTT.

This clonotype was detected only a few times. The rearrangement uses TRBV20-1 and TRBJ1-6; D gene unclear. V lost 5 bases to trimming and J lost 0 bases, with 8 bases between them. This CDR3 is built from 14 residues. CDR1 is DFQATT and CDR2 is SNEGSKA in the germline V gene (reference sequence). The CDR3 is CSAEQSSYNSPLHF. CDR3 sequence (DNA): TGCAGTGCTGAACAGAGCTCCTATAATTCACCCCTCCACTTT.

The rearrangement uses TRBV6-5 and TRBJ1-2; D may be TRBD1 (5 bases). Germline CDR1 MNHEY, CDR2 SVGAGI. The CDR3 length is 14 residues. The V end was cut by 6 bases, the J end by 0 bases, with 11 bases between. The CDR3 nucleotides read TGTGCCAGCAGAAGCGGGGCTGCTAACTATGGCTACACCTTC. This gives the protein CASRSGAANYGYTF.

This clonotype was seen a few times. J is TRBJ1-4 and V is TRBV6-2 or TRBV6-3; D possibly corresponds to TRBD1 (6 bases). The CDR3 length is 15 residues. The V gene's germline CDR1 is MNHEY and CDR2 SVGEGT. V lost 9 bases to trimming and J lost 6 bases, with 20 bases between them. CDR3 amino acids: CAREPGHLKDEKLFF. The CDR3 DNA reads TGTGCCAGGGAGCCGGGACATCTCAAGGATGAAAAACTGTTTTTT.

This clonotype was seen only a few times. This sequence joins TRBV6-2 or TRBV6-3 and TRBJ2-7; 7 positions match TRBD1. The V segment lost 8 bases and the J segment 3 bases; nucleotides outside the gene matches: 4. This CDR3 comprises 12 residues. The germline CDR1 and CDR2 sequences are MNHEY and SVGEGT. The CDR3 loop reads CASGTVLYEQYV. CDR3 bases: TGTGCCAGCGGGACAGTGCTCTACGAGCAGTACGTC.

In this sample, this clonotype turned up many times. The V call is TRBV7-2, the J call TRBJ2-1; 10 positions match TRBD2. Germline trimming cut 1 base from V and 10 bases from J; bases unmatched to any gene: 13. The CDR3 consists of 17 residues. Germline V gene lookup returns CDR1 SGHTA and CDR2 FQGNSA. In DNA form, the CDR3 reads TGTGCCAGCAGCTTAGTCCCTAGCGGGGGCCTCCGCTCGGAGCAGTTCTTC. It yields the protein CASSLVPSGGLRSEQFF.

This clonotype turned up a few times. V usage is TRBV7-2 and J usage is TRBJ1-1; no clear D. Germline-derived CDR1 and CDR2 are SGHTA and FQGNSA. The CDR3 runs to 13 residues. V was clipped by 2 bases and J by 4 bases, with 8 bases between them. The CDR3 nucleotides are TGTGCCAGCAGCTTATCCCGGGCCACTGAAGCTTTCTTT. Translated, it gives CASSLSRATEAFF.

The chain combines TRBV7-2 with TRBJ1-5, with a tentative D call TRBD1 (6 bases). The CDR3 runs to 13 residues. Trimming cost V 1 base and J 9 bases, with 10 bases left between them. Germline lookup yields CDR1 SGHTA and CDR2 FQGNSA. CDR3 DNA sequence: TGTGCCAGCAGCTTAGAGAGGGGGTCGCCCCAGCATTTT. Protein: CASSLERGSPQHF.

This clonotype was seen many times. The chain has TRBV7-2 and TRBJ2-5, with D possibly matching TRBD1 (5 bases). Germline V gene sequence: CDR1 SGHTA, CDR2 FQGNSA. Trimming removed 6 bases from V and 5 bases from J, with 10 bases in between. The CDR3 extends over 12 amino acids. The DNA of the CDR3 is TGTGCCAGCAGGGGAAGGGGTGAGACCCAGTACTTC. Protein: CASRGRGETQYF.

This clonotype was seen at least ten times. This chain uses TRBV4-2 with TRBJ2-1; TRBD2 aligns across 7 bases. Germline CDR1 is LGHNA and CDR2 is YNFKEQ. V lost 0 bases to trimming and J lost 4 bases; unmatched junction nucleotides: 6. CDR3 length: 16 amino acids. The CDR3 sequence: CASSQDDGGTYNEQFF. The CDR3 DNA follows: TGTGCCAGCAGCCAAGATGACGGGGGGACGTACAATGAGCAGTTCTTC.

This clonotype showed up just a few times. The chain combines TRBV7-9 with TRBJ2-7; D not resolved. There are 13 residues in the CDR3. V lost 2 bases and J 6 bases, leaving 11 bases between the germline ends. Germline loops: CDR1 SEHNR, CDR2 FQNEAQ (reference sequence). DNA of the CDR3: TGTGCCAGCAGCTTAAGTCAGGACGGCGAGCAGTACTTC. Its translation: CASSLSQDGEQYF.

This clonotype was observed many times. V and J are TRBV27 and TRBJ1-2; D gene uncertain. Germline values: CDR1 MNHEY, CDR2 SMNVEV (reference sequence). Trimming removed 3 bases from V and 5 bases from J, with 10 bases in between. The CDR3 covers 13 residues. CDR3 in amino acids: CASSLTGLYGYTF. CDR3 coding DNA: TGTGCCAGCAGTTTGACCGGACTGTATGGCTACACCTTC.

This chain connects TRBV20-1 to TRBJ2-3; D may match TRBD1 or TRBD2 (5 bases each). The CDR3 runs to 14 residues. The V end was cut by 0 bases, the J end by 2 bases, with 9 bases between. Germline CDR1 and CDR2: DFQATT and SNEGSKA (reference sequence). The CDR3 loop reads CSARERGFTDTQYF. The CDR3 DNA is TGCAGTGCTAGAGAGAGGGGTTTCACAGATACGCAGTATTTT.

This clonotype was observed at least ten times. V usage is TRBV7-2 and J usage is TRBJ1-1; TRBD1 agrees at 8 bases. Germline trimming cut 4 bases from V and 5 bases from J; bases unmatched to any gene: 6. CDR1 SGHTA and CDR2 FQGNSA come from the germline V gene. This CDR3 is 14 amino acids long. In DNA, the CDR3 is TGTGCCAGCAGCTCCTACAGGGGGTGGACTGAAGCTTTCTTT. Its protein product is CASSSYRGWTEAFF.